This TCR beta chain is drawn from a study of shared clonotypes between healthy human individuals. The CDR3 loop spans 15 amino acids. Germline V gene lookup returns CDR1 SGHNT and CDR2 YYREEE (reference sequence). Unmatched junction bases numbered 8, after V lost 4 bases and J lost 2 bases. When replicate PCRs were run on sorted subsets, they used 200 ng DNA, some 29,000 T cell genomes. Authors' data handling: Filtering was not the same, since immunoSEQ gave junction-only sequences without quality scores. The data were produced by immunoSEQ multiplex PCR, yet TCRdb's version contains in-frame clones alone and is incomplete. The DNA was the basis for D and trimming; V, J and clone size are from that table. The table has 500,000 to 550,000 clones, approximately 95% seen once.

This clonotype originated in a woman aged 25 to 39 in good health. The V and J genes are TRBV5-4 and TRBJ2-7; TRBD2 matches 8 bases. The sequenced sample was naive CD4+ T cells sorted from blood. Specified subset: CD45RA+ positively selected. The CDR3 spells CASSRSGTSTYEQYF. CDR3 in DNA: TGTGCCAGCAGCAGATCCGGGACTAGTACCTACGAGCAGTACTTC.